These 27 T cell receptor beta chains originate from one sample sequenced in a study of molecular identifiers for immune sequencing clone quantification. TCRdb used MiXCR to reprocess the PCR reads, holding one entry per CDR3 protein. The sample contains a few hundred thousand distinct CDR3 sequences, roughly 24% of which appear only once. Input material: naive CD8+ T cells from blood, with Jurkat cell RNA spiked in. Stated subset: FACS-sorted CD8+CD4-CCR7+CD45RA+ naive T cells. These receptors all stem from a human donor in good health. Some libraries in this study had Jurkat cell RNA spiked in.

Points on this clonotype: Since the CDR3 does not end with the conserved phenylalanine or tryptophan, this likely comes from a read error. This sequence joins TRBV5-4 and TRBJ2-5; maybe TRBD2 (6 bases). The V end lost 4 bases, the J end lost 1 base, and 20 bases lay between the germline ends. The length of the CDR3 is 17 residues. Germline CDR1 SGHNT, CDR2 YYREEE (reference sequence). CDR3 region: CASSPEVSGGAQETQYL. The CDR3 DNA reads TGTGCCAGCAGCCCGGAAGTCAGCGGCGGGGCCCAAGAGACCCAGTACCTC.

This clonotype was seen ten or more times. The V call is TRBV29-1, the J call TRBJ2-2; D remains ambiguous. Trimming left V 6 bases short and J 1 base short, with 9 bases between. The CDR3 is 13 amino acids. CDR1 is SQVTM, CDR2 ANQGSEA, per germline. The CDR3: CSVFRGNTGELFF. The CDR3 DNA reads TGCAGCGTCTTCCGCGGGAACACCGGGGAGCTGTTTTTT.

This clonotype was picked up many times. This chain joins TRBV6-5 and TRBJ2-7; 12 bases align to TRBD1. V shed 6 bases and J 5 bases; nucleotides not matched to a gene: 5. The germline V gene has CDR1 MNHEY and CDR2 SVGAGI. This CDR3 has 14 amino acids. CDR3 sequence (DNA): TGTGCCAGCAGCGGGACAGGGGGCGTCCACGAGCAGTACTTC. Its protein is CASSGTGGVHEQYF.

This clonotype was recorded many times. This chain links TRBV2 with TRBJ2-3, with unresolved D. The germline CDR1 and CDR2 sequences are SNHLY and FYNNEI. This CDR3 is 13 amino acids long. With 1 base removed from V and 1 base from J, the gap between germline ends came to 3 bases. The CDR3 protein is CASSEGGTDTQYF. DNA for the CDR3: TGTGCCAGCAGTGAAGGGGGCACAGATACGCAGTATTTT.

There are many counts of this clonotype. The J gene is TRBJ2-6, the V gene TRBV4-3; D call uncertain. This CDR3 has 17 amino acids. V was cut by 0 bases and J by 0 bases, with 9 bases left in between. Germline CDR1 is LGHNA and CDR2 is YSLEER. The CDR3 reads CASSQEVRSSGANVLTF. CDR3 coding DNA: TGCGCCAGCAGCCAAGAGGTGAGGTCCTCTGGGGCCAACGTCCTGACTTTC.

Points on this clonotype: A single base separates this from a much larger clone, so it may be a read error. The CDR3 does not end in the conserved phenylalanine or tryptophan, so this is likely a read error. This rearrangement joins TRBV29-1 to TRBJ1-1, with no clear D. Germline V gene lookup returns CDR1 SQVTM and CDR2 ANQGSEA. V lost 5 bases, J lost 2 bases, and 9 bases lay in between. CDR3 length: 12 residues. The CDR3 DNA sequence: TGCAGCGTTCTACTAGGCAACACTGAAGCTTTCTTA. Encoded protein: CSVLLGNTEAFL.

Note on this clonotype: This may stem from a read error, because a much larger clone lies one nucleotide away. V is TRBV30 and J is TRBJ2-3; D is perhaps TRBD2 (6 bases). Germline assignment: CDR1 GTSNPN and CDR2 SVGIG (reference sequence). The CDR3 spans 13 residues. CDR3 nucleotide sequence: TGTGTCTGGAGTGAGGAAGCGGGAGATACGCAGTATTTT. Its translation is CVWSEEAGDTQYF.

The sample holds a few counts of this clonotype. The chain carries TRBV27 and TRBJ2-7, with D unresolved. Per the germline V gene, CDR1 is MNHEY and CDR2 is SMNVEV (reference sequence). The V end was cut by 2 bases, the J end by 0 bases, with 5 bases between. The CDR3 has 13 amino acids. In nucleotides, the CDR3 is TGTGCCAGCAGTTTAACAGTCTCCTACGAGCAGTACTTC. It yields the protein CASSLTVSYEQYF.

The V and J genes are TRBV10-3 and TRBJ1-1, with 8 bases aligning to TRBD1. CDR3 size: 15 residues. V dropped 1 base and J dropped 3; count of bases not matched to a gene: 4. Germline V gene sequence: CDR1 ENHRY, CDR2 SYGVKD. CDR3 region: CAISEWDRSYTEAFF. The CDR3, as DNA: TGTGCCATCAGTGAGTGGGACAGGAGCTACACTGAAGCTTTCTTT.

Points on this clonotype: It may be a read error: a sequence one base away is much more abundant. CDR3 sequence: CASSVGDPETQYF. CDR3 coding DNA: TGTGCCAGCAGTGTGGGCGATCCGGAGACCCAGTACTTC. This chain connects TRBV7-9 to TRBJ2-5; D gene ambiguous. CDR1 is SEHNR, CDR2 FQNEAQ, per germline (reference sequence). This CDR3 spans 13 amino acids. V was shortened by 6 bases and J by 5 bases, with 13 bases between the two germline ends.

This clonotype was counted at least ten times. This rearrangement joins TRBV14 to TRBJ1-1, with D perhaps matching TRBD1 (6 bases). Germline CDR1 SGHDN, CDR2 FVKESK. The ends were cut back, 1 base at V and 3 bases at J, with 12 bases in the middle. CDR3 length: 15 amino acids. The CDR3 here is CASSQAGGTDTEAFF. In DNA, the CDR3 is TGTGCCAGCAGCCAAGCCGGGGGCACGGACACTGAAGCTTTCTTT.

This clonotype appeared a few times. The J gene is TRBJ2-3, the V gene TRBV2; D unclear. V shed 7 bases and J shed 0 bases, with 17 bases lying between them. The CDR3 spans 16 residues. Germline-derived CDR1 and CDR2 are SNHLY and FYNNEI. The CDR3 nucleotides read TGTGCCAGCAACTTCGAAACCACAACTAGCACAGATACGCAGTATTTT. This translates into CASNFETTTSTDTQYF.

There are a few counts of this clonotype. CDR3 region: CASSGDSMNTEAFF. In nucleotides, the CDR3 is TGTGCCAGCAGCGGGGACAGCATGAACACTGAAGCTTTCTTT. V gene TRBV9 combines with J gene TRBJ1-1, with 7 bases matching TRBD1. CDR3 length equals 14 residues. With V trimmed by 3 bases and J by 0 bases, 2 bases remained unmatched. Germline V gives CDR1 SGDLS, CDR2 YYNGEE.

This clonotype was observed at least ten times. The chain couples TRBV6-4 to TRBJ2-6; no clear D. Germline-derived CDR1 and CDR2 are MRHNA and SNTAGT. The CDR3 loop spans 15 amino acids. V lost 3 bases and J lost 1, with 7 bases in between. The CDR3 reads CASSETGSGANVLTF. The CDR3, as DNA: TGTGCCAGCAGTGAGACTGGGTCTGGGGCCAACGTCCTGACTTTC.

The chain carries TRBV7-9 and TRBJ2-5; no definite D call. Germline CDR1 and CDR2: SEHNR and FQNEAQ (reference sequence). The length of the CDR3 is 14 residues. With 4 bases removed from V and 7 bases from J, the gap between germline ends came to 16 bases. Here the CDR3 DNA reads TGTGCCAGCAGCTCCGCCTTCGGGTTGGGGACCCAGTACTTC. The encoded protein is CASSSAFGLGTQYF.

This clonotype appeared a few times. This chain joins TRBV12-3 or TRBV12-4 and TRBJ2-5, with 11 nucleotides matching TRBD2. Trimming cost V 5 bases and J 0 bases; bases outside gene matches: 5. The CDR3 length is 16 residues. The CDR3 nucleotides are TGTGCCAGCAGTGAACTAGCGGGGGCAAACCAAGAGACCCAGTACTTC. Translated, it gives CASSELAGANQETQYF.

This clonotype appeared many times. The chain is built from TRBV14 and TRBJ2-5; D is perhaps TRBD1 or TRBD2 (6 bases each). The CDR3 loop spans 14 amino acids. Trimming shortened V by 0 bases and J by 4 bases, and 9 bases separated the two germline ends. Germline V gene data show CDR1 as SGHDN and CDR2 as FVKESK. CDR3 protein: CASSQEGGRETQYF. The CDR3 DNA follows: TGTGCCAGCAGCCAAGAAGGGGGGAGAGAGACCCAGTACTTC.

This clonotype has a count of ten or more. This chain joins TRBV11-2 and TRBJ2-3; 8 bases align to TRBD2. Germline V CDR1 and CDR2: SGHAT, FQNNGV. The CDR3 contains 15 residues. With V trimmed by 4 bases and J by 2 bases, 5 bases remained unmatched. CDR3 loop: CASSSIAGYTDTQYF. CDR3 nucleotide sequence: TGTGCCAGCAGCTCTATAGCGGGATACACAGATACGCAGTATTTT.

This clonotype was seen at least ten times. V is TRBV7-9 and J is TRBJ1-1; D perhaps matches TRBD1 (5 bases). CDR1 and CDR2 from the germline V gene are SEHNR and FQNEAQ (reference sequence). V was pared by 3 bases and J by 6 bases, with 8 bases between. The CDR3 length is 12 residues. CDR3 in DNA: TGTGCCAGCAGCTTCTCAGGGTCTGAAGCTTTCTTT. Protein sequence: CASSFSGSEAFF.

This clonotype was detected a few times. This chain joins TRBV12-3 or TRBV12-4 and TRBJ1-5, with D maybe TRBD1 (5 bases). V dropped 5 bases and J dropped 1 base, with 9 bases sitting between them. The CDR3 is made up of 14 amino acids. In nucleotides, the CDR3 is TGTGCCAGCAGTGGACAATTGAGCAATCAGCCCCAGCATTTT. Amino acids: CASSGQLSNQPQHF.

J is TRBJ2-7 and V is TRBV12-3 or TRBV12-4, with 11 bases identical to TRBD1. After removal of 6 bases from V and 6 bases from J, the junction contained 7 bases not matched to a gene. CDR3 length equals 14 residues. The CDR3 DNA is TGTGCCAGCAGCCTAGGGACAGGGGGGAGCGAGCAGTACTTC. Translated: CASSLGTGGSEQYF.

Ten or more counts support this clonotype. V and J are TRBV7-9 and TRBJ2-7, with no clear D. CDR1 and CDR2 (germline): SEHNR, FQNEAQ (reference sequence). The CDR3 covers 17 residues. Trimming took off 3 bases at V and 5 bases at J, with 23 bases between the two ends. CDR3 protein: CASSLESGSTTFDEQYF. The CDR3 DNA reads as TGTGCCAGCAGCTTGGAGTCGGGCTCAACGACATTTGACGAGCAGTACTTC. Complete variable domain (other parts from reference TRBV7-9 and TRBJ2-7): DTGVSQNPRHKITKRGQNVTFRCDPISEHNRLYWYRQTLGQGPEFLTYFQNEAQLEKSRLLSDRFSAERPKGSFSTLEIQRTEQGDSAMYLCASSLESGSTTFDEQYFGPGTRLTVT.

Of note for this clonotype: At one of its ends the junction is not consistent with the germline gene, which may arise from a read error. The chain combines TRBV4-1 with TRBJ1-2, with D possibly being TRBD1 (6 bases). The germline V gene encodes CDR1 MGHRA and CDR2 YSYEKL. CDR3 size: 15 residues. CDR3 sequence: CASSQGGSGALGYAF. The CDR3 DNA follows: TGCGCCAGCAGCCAAGGGGGGTCAGGGGCGCTGGGCTACGCCTTC.

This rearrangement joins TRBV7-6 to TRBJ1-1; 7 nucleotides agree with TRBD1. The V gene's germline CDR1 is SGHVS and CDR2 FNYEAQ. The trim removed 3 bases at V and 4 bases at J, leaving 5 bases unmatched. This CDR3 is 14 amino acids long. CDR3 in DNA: TGTGCCAGCAGCTTTACAGGGGTTACCACTGAAGCTTTCTTT. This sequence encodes CASSFTGVTTEAFF.

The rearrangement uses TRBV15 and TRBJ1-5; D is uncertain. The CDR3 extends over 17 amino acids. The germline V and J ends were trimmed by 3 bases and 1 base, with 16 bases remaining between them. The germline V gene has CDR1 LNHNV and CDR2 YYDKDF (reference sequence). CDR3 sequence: CATSRAVYGLSNQPQHF. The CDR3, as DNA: TGTGCCACCAGCAGGGCGGTCTACGGGTTAAGCAATCAGCCCCAGCATTTT.

CDR3 nucleotide sequence: TGCAGCGTTGAAGGCGGGGCCCCCTCTGGAAACACCATATATTTT. Translating it yields CSVEGGAPSGNTIYF. The chain carries TRBV29-1 and TRBJ1-3, with D maybe TRBD1 (5 bases). This CDR3 is 15 amino acids long. From germline, CDR1 is SQVTM and CDR2 ANQGSEA. V was pared by 1 base and J by 0 bases, with 10 bases between.

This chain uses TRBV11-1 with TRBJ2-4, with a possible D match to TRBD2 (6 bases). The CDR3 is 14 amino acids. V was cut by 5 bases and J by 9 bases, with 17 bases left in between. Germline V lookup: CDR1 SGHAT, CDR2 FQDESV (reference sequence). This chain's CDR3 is CASSLPGDPSIQYF. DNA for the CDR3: TGTGCCAGCAGCCTTCCGGGGGACCCATCCATTCAGTACTTC. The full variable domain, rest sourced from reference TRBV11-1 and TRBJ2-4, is EAEVAQSPRYKITEKSQAVAFWCDPISGHATLYWYRQILGQGPELLVQFQDESVVDDSQLPKDRFSAERLKGVDSTLKIQPAELGDSAMYLCASSLPGDPSIQYFGAGTRLSVL.